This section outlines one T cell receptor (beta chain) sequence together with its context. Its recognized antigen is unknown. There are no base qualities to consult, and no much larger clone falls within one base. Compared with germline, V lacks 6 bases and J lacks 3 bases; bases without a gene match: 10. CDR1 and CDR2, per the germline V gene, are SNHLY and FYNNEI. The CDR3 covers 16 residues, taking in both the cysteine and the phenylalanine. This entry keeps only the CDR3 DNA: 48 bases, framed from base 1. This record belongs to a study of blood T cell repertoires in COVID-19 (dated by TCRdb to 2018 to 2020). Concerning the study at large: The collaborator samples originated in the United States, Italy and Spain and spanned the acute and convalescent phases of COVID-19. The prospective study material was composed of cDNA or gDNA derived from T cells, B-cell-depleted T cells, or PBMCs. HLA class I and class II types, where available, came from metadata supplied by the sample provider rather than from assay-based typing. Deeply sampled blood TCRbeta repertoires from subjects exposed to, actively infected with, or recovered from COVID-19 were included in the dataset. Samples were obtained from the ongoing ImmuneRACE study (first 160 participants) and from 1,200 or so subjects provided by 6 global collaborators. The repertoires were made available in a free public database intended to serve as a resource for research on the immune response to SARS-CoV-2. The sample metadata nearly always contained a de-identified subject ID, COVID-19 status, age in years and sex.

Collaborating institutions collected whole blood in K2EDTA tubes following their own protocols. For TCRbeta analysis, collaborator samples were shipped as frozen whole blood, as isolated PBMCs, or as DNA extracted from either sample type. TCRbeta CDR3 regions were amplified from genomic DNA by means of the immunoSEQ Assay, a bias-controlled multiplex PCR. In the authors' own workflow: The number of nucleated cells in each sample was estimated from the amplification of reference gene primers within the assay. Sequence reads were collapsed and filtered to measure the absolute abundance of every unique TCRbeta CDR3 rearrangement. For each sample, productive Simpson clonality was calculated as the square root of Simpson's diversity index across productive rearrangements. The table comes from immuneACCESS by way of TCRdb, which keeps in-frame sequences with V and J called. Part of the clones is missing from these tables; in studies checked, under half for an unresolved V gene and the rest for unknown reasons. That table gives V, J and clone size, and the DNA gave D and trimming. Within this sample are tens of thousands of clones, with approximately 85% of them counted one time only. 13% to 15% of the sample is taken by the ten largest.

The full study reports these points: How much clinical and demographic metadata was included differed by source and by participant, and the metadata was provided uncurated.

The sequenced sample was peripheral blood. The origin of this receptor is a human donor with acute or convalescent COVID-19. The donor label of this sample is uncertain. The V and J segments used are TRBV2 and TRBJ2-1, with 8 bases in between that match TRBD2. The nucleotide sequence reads TGTGCCAGCAGATCGACGGGACTAGGAATCTACAATGAGCAGTTCTTC. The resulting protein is CASRSTGLGIYNEQFF.